This TCR beta chain was recovered during a study of T cell clonotyping in hematopoietic cell transplantation. Recipients were bled about 28 days pretransplant and at posttransplant days 30, 100, 180. Comment on this clone: Its antigen remains unidentified.

Sequencing used immunoSEQ multiplex PCR; TCRdb keeps in-frame clones, though not all of them. The sample gives thousands of clones, around nine tenths of which show up once; roughly 5% is in the top ten. Study results and caveats: At the given depth, recipient repertoires were over 95% de novo clonotypes. Recipient TCR diversity dropped after transplant; expanded clonotypes rose from day 30 to 180.

This TCR derives from a female patient aged 35 to 55 who had an allogeneic stem cell transplant from a related donor, so the T cells may come from the graft donor. Some clones in this sample may be carry-over from other donors' samples. This specimen consisted of peripheral blood mononuclear cells, obtained 100 days after allogeneic stem cell transplant.

The CDR3 sequence is CASSLAFRTSVPGELFF. DNA for the CDR3: TGTGCCAGCAGTTTGGCGTTCAGGACTAGTGTTCCCGGGGAGCTGTTTTTT. The rearrangement joins TRBV27 to TRBJ2-2, with 7 bases identical to TRBD2. The germline V gene encodes CDR1 MNHEY and CDR2 SMNVEV (reference sequence). Unmatched junction bases numbered 13, after V lost 3 bases and J lost 6 bases. CDR3 length: 17 residues.